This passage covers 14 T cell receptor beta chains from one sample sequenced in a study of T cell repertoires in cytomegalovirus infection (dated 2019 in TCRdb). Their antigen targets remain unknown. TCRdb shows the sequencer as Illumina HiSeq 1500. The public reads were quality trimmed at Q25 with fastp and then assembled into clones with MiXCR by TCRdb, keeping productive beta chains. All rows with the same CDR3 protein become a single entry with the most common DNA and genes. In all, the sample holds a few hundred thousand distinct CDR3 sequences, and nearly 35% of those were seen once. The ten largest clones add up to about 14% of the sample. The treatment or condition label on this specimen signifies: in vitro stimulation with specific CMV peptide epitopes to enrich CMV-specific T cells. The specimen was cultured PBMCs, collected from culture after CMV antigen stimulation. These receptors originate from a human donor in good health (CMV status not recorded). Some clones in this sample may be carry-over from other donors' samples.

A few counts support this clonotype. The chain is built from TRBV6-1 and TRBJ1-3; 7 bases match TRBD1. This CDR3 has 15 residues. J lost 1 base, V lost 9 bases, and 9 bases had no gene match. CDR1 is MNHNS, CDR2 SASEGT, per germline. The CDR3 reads CASRLDRTSGNTIYF. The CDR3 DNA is TGTGCCAGTCGTTTGGACAGGACATCTGGAAACACCATATATTTT.

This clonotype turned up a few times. The DNA of the CDR3 is TGTGCCAGCAGCCCTCGGACAGGGATAGCAAATGAAAAACTGTTTTTT. Its protein is CASSPRTGIANEKLFF. The rearrangement joins TRBV7-6 to TRBJ1-4, with TRBD1 matching over 8 bases. V was clipped by 5 bases and J by 5 bases; unmatched bases: 10. The CDR3 is 16 amino acids. Germline values: CDR1 SGHVS, CDR2 FNYEAQ.

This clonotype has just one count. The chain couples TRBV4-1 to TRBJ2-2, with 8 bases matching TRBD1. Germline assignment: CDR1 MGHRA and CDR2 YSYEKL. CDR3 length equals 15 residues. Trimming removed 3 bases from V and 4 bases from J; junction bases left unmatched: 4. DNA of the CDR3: TGCGCCAGCAGCCATCCCGGGACAGGCACCGGGGAGCTGTTTTTT. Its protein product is CASSHPGTGTGELFF.

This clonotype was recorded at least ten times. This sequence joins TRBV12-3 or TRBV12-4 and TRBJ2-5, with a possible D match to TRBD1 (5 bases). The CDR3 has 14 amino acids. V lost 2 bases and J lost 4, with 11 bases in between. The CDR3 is CASSLKAGLETQYF. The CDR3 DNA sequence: TGTGCCAGCAGTTTAAAAGCAGGGCTAGAGACCCAGTACTTC.

CDR3 nucleotide sequence: TGTGCCAGCAGCGGTATGGACAGAGCGAACACCGGGGAGCTGTTTTTT. It is translated as CASSGMDRANTGELFF. J is TRBJ2-2 and V is TRBV7-9; D perhaps matches TRBD1 (6 bases). CDR3 size: 16 residues. V was trimmed by 5 bases and J by 0 bases, leaving 13 bases between them. Germline-derived CDR1 and CDR2 are SEHNR and FQNEAQ (reference sequence).

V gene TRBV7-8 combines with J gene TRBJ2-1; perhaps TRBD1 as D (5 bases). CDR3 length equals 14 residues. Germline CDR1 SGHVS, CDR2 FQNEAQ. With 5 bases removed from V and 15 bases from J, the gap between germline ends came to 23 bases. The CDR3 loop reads CASSPPRRETKGFF. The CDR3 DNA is TGTGCCAGCAGCCCCCCCCGCAGGGAAACCAAGGGGTTCTTC. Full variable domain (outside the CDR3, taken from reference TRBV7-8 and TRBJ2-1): GAGVSQSPRYKVAKRGQDVALRCDPISGHVSLFWYQQALGQGPEFLTYFQNEAQLDKSGLPSDRFFAERPEGSVSTLKIQRTQQEDSAVYLCASSPPRRETKGFFGPGTRLTVL.

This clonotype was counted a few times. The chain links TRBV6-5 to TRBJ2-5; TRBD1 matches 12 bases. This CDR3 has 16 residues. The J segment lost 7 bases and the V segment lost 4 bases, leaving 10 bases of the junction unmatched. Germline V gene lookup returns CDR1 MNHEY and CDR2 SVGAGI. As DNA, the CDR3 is TGTGCCAGCAGTTCCCGGGACAGGGGGCACCGAGGGACCCAGTACTTC. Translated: CASSSRDRGHRGTQYF.

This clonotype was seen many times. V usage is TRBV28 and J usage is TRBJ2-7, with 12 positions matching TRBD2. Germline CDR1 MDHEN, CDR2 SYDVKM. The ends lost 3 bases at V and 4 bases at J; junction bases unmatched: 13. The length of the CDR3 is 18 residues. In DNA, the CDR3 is TGTGCCAGCAGTTTTTGGCCCGACTCTAGCGGGAGGGGTTACGAGCAGTACTTC. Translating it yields CASSFWPDSSGRGYEQYF.

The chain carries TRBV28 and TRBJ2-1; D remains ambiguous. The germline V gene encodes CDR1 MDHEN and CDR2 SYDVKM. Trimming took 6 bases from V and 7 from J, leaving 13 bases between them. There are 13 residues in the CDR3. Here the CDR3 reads CASRHLSRNEQFF. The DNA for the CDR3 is TGTGCCAGCAGGCACCTTTCTAGGAATGAGCAGTTCTTC.

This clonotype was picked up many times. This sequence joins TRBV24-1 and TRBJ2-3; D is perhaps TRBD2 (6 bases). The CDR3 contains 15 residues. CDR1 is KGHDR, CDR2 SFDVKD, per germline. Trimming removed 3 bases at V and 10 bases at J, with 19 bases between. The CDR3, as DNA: TGTGCCACCAGTGATGGAGGGGTCCCCAATTTATCGCAGTATTTT. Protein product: CATSDGGVPNLSQYF.

The chain's CDR3 is CASRAAGTALYEQYV. DNA for the CDR3: TGTGCCAGCAGGGCTGCGGGGACAGCCCTCTACGAGCAGTACGTC. The chain has TRBV27 and TRBJ2-7; tentative D call: TRBD1 (7 bases). V lost 6 bases, J lost 3 bases, and 18 bases lay in between. From germline, CDR1 is MNHEY and CDR2 SMNVEV (reference sequence). This CDR3 spans 15 amino acids.

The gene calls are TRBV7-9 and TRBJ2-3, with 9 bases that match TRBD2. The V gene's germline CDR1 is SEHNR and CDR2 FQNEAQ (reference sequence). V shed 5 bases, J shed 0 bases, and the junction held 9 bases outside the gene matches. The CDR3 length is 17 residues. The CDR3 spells CASSALASGTSTDTQYF. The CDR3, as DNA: TGTGCCAGCAGCGCCCTTGCTAGCGGGACTAGCACAGATACGCAGTATTTT.

This chain's CDR3 is CASSSTVGGQGIFGANVLTF. The CDR3 DNA reads TGTGCCAGCAGCTCTACCGTCGGGGGACAGGGGATCTTTGGGGCCAACGTCCTGACTTTC. The chain is built from TRBV7-9 and TRBJ2-6; 10 bases are shared with TRBD1. CDR3 size: 20 residues. From germline, CDR1 is SEHNR and CDR2 FQNEAQ (reference sequence). The junction had 15 bases not matched to a gene; V was cut back by 4 bases and J by 3 bases.

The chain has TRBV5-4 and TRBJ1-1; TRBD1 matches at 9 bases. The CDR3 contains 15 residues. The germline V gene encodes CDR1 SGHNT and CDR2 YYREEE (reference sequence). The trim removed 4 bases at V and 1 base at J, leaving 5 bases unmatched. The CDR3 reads CASSQRTGANTEAFF. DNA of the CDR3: TGTGCCAGCAGCCAGAGGACAGGGGCGAACACTGAAGCTTTCTTT. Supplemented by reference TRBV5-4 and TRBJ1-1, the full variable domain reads ETGVTQSPTHLIKTRGQQVTLRCSSQSGHNTVSWYQQALGQGPQFIFQYYREEENGRGNFPPRFSGLQFPNYSSELNVNALELDDSALYLCASSQRTGANTEAFFGQGTRLTVV.